The 3 T cell receptor beta chains listed next were all sequenced from one sample in a study of lymphopenia after photon versus proton radiotherapy. Only in-frame clones appear in the TCRdb table, and some are missing; sequencing was by immunoSEQ multiplex PCR. In the table there are tens of thousands of clones, 92% of which are singletons. This material consisted of peripheral blood, taken from a patient treated with photon-based radiotherapy. Receptors were obtained from a woman in her 40s with cholangiocarcinoma.

This clone appeared a single time. The chain couples TRBV10-2 to TRBJ2-5; weak D call: TRBD1 (6 bases). V was clipped by 1 base and J by 2 bases, with 8 bases between them. The germline V gene has CDR1 WSHSY and CDR2 SAAADI. The CDR3 runs 14 residues. CDR3 in amino acids: CASSELGAQETQYF. CDR3 bases: TGCGCCAGCAGTGAGTTGGGGGCTCAAGAGACCCAGTACTTC.

The CDR3 is CASGSRTDEQFF. CDR3 bases: TGTGCTAGTGGCTCCCGTACAGATGAGCAGTTCTTC. The chain recombines TRBV12-5 with TRBJ2-1; D is unclear. The germline V gene encodes CDR1 LGHNT and CDR2 FRNRAP. There are 12 residues in the CDR3. V lost 6 bases and J 8 bases, leaving 11 bases between the germline ends.

The CDR3 coding sequence is TGTGCCAGCAGCTTGGTGGGGCCCAATGAGCAGTTCTTC. Translating it yields CASSLVGPNEQFF. The chain has TRBV5-5 and TRBJ2-1, with D tentatively TRBD1 (5 bases). V dropped 0 bases and J dropped 6 bases, with 7 bases sitting between them. The germline CDR1 and CDR2 sequences are SGHKS and YYEKEE (reference sequence). This CDR3 has 13 amino acids.